This TCR beta chain came from a study of neurological immune-mediated disorders. TCRdb redid the calling of the 5' RACE reads with MiXCR, one entry per CDR3 protein. The table includes about 78,000 distinct CDR3 sequences, 5% to 6% detected once. As for this clonotype: What it binds is not known.

Where libraries were unsorted, they were derived from 2 million PBMCs stored at -80 degrees C. The study, taken as a whole, reports: CDR3 amino acid sequences of expanded clones were not shared across subjects, a result suggesting private repertoires in all groups.

The germline V gene encodes CDR1 MDHEN and CDR2 SYDVKM. The CDR3 has 12 residues. The V end was cut by 6 bases, the J end by 4 bases, with 7 bases between. The rearrangement joins TRBV28 to TRBJ1-5, with unresolved D. Source material: PBMCs. The receptor comes from a woman aged 30 to 39 with multiple sclerosis. The DNA for the CDR3 is TGTGCCAGCAGGGACGTTAATCAGCCCCAGCATTTT. Protein: CASRDVNQPQHF.